What follows is one T cell receptor (beta chain) and its context. Its specificity is not known. Donors gave around 9.3 milliliters of peripheral blood apiece. CDR3 length: 13 residues. CDR1 SGHRS and CDR2 YFSETQ come from the germline V gene. The V gene lost 5 bases and the J gene lost 1 base, with 9 bases spanning the gap. This sample was taken from a study of blood T cells in healthy people across ages. Overall study findings and caveats: More naive CD4+ cells and higher diversity were found in long-lived than in aged donors.

Using a J-beta primer mix together with a sample-barcoded 5' primer, a second PCR was run for roughly 6 to 12 cycles. TCRdb recomputed calls from the 5' RACE reads with MiXCR, one row per CDR3 protein. The table includes about 800,000 distinct CDR3 sequences, 58% detected once. The chain recombines TRBV5-1 with TRBJ1-2; D is ambiguous. This TCR came from a young man in good health. Sequencing was performed on blood. CDR3 sequence: CASRTGSNYGYTF. CDR3 nucleotide sequence: TGCGCCAGCAGGACCGGGAGTAACTATGGCTACACCTTC.